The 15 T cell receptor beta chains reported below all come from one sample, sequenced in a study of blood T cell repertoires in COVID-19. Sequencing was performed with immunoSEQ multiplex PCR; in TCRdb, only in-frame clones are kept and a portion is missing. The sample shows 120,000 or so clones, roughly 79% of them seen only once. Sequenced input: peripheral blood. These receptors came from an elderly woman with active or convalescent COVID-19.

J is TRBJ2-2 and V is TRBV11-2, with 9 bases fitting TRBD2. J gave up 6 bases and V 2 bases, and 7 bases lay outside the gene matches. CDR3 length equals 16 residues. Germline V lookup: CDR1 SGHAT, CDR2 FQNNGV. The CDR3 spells CASSLISGRRAGELFF. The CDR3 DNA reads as TGTGCCAGCAGCTTAATTAGCGGGAGACGGGCCGGGGAGCTGTTTTTT.

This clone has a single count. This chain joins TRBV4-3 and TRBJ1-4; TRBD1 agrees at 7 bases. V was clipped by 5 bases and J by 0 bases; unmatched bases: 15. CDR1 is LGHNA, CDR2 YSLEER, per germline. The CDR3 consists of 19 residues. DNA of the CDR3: TGCGCCAGCAGCAGAGCAGGGGGTGAATGGTTCGCAACTAATGAAAAACTGTTTTTT. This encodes CASSRAGGEWFATNEKLFF.

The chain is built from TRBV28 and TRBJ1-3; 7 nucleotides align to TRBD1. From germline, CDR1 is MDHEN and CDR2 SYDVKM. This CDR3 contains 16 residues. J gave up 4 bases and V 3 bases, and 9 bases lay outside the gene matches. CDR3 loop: CASSFEEGAGGNTIYF. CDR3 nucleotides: TGTGCCAGCAGTTTCGAGGAGGGGGCGGGAGGAAACACCATATATTTT.

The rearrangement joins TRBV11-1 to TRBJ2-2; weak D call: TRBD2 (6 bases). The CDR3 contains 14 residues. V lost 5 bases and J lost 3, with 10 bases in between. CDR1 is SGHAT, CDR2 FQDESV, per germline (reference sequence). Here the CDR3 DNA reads TGTGCCAGCAGCCCCAGGGAGGACACCGGGGAGCTGTTTTTT. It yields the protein CASSPREDTGELFF.

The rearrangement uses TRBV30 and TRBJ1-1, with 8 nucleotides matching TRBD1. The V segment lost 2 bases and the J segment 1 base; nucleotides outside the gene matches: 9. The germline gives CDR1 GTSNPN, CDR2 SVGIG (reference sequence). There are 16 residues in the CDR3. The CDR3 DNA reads TGTGCCTGGAGTACCCCAGGGGGCGCGCCGAACACTGAAGCTTTCTTT. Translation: CAWSTPGGAPNTEAFF.

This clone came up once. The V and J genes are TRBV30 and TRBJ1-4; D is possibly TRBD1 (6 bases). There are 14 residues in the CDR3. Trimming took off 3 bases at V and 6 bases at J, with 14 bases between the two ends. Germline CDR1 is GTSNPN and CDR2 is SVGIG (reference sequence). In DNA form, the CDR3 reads TGTGCCTGGAGAGGACAGACCTCTGATGAAAAACTGTTTTTT. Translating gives CAWRGQTSDEKLFF.

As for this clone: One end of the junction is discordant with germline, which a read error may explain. The CDR3, as DNA: TGTGCCAGCAGTGACTCCCCTTTCCAGCGGACCTCCTACGAGCAGTACTTC. Translation: CASSDSPFQRTSYEQYF. The chain carries TRBV6-2 or TRBV6-3 and TRBJ2-7, with D tentatively TRBD2 (5 bases). CDR1 is MNHEY and CDR2 is SVGEGT in the germline V gene. CDR3 length equals 17 residues.

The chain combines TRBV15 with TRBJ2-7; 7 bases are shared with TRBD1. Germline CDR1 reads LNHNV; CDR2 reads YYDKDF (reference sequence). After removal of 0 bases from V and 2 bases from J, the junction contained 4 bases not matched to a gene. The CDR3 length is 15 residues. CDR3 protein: CATSRDDTGAYEQYF. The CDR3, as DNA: TGTGCCACCAGCAGAGATGATACAGGGGCCTACGAGCAGTACTTC.

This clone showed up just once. This chain's CDR3 is CASSLGGGSYNEQFF. CDR3 bases: TGTGCCAGCAGCCTCGGGGGTGGGAGCTACAATGAGCAGTTCTTC. This chain joins TRBV9 and TRBJ2-1, with D possibly TRBD2 on 6 matching bases. The V end lost 4 bases, the J end lost 3 bases, and 14 bases lay between the germline ends. The CDR3 covers 15 residues. The germline CDR1 and CDR2 sequences are SGDLS and YYNGEE. The complete variable domain, with remaining parts taken from reference TRBV9 and TRBJ2-1, reads DSGVTQTPKHLITATGQRVTLRCSPRSGDLSVYWYQQSLDQGLQFLIQYYNGEERAKGNILERFSAQQFPDLHSELNLSSLELGDSALYFCASSLGGGSYNEQFFGPGTRLTVL.

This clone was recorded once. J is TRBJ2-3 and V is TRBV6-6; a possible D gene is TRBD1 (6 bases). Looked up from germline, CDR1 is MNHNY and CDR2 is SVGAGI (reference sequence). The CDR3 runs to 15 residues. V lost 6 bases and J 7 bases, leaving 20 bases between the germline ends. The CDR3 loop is CASRDPTGTFYTQYF. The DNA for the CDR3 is TGTGCCAGCAGGGATCCCACAGGGACCTTTTATACGCAGTATTTT.

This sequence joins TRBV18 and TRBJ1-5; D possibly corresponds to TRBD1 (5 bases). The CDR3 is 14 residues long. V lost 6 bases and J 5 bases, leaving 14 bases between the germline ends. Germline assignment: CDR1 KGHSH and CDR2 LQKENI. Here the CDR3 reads CASSPPTVDQPQHF. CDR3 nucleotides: TGTGCCAGCTCCCCCCCGACAGTGGATCAGCCCCAGCATTTT.

The CDR3 sequence: CASSLGASGISYEQYF. CDR3 nucleotide sequence: TGTGCCAGCAGCTTAGGGGCTAGCGGGATCTCCTACGAGCAGTACTTC. The chain employs TRBV11-2 and TRBJ2-7; 9 bases match TRBD2. Germline lookup yields CDR1 SGHAT and CDR2 FQNNGV. CDR3 length equals 16 residues. With V trimmed by 1 base and J by 0 bases, 4 bases remained unmatched.

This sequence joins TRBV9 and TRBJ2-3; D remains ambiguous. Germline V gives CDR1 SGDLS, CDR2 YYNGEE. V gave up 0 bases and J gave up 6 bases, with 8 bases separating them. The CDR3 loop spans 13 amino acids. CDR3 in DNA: TGTGCCAGCAGCGTAGCCTTTCTGGATACGCAGTATTTT. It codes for CASSVAFLDTQYF.

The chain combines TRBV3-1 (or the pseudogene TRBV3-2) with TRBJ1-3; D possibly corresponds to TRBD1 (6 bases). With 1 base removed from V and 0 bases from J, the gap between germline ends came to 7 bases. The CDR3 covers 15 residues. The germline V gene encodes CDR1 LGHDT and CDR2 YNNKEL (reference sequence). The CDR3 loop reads CASSQGTVSGNTIYF. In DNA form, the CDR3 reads TGTGCCAGCAGCCAAGGGACAGTCTCTGGAAACACCATATATTTT.

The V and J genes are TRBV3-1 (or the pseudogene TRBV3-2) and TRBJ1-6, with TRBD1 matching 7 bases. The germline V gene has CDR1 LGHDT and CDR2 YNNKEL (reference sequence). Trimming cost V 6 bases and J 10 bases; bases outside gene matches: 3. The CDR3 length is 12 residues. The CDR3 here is CASSLGGSPLHF. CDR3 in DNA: TGTGCCAGCAGTTTAGGGGGCTCACCCCTCCACTTT.